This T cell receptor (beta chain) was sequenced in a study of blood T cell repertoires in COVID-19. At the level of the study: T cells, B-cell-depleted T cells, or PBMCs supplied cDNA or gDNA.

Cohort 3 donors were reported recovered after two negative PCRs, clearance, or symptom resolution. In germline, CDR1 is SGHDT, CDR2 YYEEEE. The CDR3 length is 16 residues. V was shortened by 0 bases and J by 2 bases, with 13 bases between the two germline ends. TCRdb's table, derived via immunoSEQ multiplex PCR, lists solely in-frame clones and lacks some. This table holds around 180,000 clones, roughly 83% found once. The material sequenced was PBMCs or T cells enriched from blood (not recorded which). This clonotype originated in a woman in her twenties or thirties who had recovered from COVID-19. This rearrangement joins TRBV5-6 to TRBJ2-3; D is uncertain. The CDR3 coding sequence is TGTGCCAGCAGCTTGGGGATAGCCGTGCTCACAGATACGCAGTATTTT. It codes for CASSLGIAVLTDTQYF.